This TCR beta chain comes out of a study of cytomegalovirus exposure and HLA in healthy donors. PCR employed 60 Vbeta and 13 Jbeta primers. Sequencing was performed with immunoSEQ multiplex PCR; in TCRdb, only in-frame clones are kept and a portion is missing. The sample holds about 170,000 clones, more than 80% seen once. The source is a woman between 18 and 29 years old in good health and CMV-seronegative. Sequencing input: PBMCs.

DNA for the CDR3: TGTGCCAGCAGCGCCCCCGGACAGGCTCTGTATGGCTACACCTTC. As protein: CASSAPGQALYGYTF. The chain links TRBV7-9 to TRBJ1-2, with 7 bases fitting TRBD1. V shed 5 bases and J 5 bases; nucleotides not matched to a gene: 11. Germline V gene sequence: CDR1 SEHNR, CDR2 FQNEAQ (reference sequence). This CDR3 is 15 amino acids long.